The next 27 T cell receptor beta chains were all read from a single sample in a study of identical twins. TCRdb analysed the 5' RACE reads with MiXCR anew, one entry per CDR3 protein. The table has 550,000 to 700,000 distinct CDR3 sequences, 7.5% to 10% seen once. The sample was also linked to a second study, of yellow fever vaccine responses in identical twins.

Sequenced material: PBMCs. The receptors derive from a woman in her late teens or twenties in good health.

This clonotype was counted a few times. This chain joins TRBV12-3 or TRBV12-4 and TRBJ2-1; perhaps TRBD2 as D (6 bases). The V and J ends lost 7 bases and 5 bases respectively, with 18 bases between them. The CDR3 consists of 15 residues. The CDR3 DNA follows: TGTGCCAGCACTGGACTTAGCGGTATAAACAATGAGCAGTTCTTC. Its translation: CASTGLSGINNEQFF.

This clonotype was seen ten or more times. The gene calls are TRBV5-6 and TRBJ2-4, with a tentative D call TRBD2 (7 bases). Trimming removed 3 bases at V and 7 bases at J, with 14 bases between. Germline V lookup: CDR1 SGHDT, CDR2 YYEEEE. This CDR3 is built from 14 residues. The CDR3 coding sequence is TGTGCCAGCAGCTCGGCGGCGGGGGCGAACATTCAGTACTTC. This sequence encodes CASSSAAGANIQYF.

This clonotype was counted only a few times. This CDR3 is CASSSGISSYEQYF. The CDR3 nucleotides read TGTGCCAGCAGCAGCGGGATCAGCTCCTACGAGCAGTACTTC. The chain links TRBV6-1 to TRBJ2-7; 7 bases map to TRBD2. The CDR3 is 14 residues long. V trimming: 6 bases; J trimming: 0 bases; junction bases outside the gene matches: 5. Germline CDR1 and CDR2: MNHNS and SASEGT.

The chain links TRBV19 to TRBJ2-7; D possibly corresponds to TRBD1 (5 bases). The ends were cut back, 7 bases at V and 0 bases at J, with 13 bases in the middle. Germline loops: CDR1 LNHDA, CDR2 SQIVND (reference sequence). The CDR3 extends over 14 amino acids. The CDR3 nucleotides are TGTGCCAGTAAAAGGACACCATTCTCCTACGAGCAGTACTTC. Translation gives CASKRTPFSYEQYF.

This rearrangement joins TRBV20-1 to TRBJ2-1, with TRBD2 matching 8 bases. Trimming took 6 bases from V and 2 from J; bases not matched to a gene: 6. CDR3 length: 14 amino acids. Looked up from germline, CDR1 is DFQATT and CDR2 is SNEGSKA (reference sequence). The CDR3 reads CSAGGTSAYNEQFF. The CDR3 DNA sequence: TGCAGTGCCGGCGGGACTAGTGCCTACAATGAGCAGTTCTTC.

This clonotype was picked up a small number of times. In DNA, the CDR3 is TGTGCCAGCAGTAAACTAGCGGGGGGGCCGTGGAATGAGCAGTTCTTC. Protein product: CASSKLAGGPWNEQFF. The chain uses TRBV6-2 or TRBV6-3 and TRBJ2-1; 13 bases line up with TRBD2. Germline lookup yields CDR1 MNHEY and CDR2 SVGEGT. This CDR3 has 16 amino acids. J gave up 7 bases and V 5 bases, and 8 bases lay outside the gene matches.

The V and J genes are TRBV4-3 and TRBJ2-7, with D possibly matching TRBD1 (6 bases). This CDR3 has 16 amino acids. Germline assignment: CDR1 LGHNA and CDR2 YSLEER. With 0 bases removed from V and 2 bases from J, the gap between germline ends came to 14 bases. This CDR3 is CASSQDRDINPYEQYF. CDR3 DNA sequence: TGCGCCAGCAGCCAAGACCGGGACATAAATCCCTACGAGCAGTACTTC.

Ten or more counts support this clonotype. The V call is TRBV6-1, the J call TRBJ2-6, with TRBD1 matching 7 bases. The CDR3 extends over 16 amino acids. V dropped 6 bases and J dropped 1; count of bases not matched to a gene: 6. Germline V gene data show CDR1 as MNHNS and CDR2 as SASEGT. CDR3 DNA sequence: TGTGCCAGCAGAGCCACAGGGGCATCTGGGGCCAACGTCCTGACTTTC. Amino acids: CASRATGASGANVLTF.

This clonotype was seen more than once but under ten times. V gene TRBV15 combines with J gene TRBJ2-3; D perhaps matches TRBD1 (6 bases). This CDR3 has 14 amino acids. Trimming removed 9 bases from V and 2 bases from J, with 15 bases in between. CDR1 LNHNV and CDR2 YYDKDF come from the germline V gene (reference sequence). The CDR3 loop reads CATARGLATDTQYF. CDR3 sequence (DNA): TGTGCCACGGCGAGGGGGTTGGCCACAGATACGCAGTATTTT.

A few counts support this clonotype. V gene TRBV12-3 or TRBV12-4 combines with J gene TRBJ1-3, with unresolved D. Trimming removed 3 bases from V and 0 bases from J, with 9 bases in between. This CDR3 spans 15 amino acids. CDR3 in amino acids: CASSLASPSGNTIYF. The CDR3, as DNA: TGTGCCAGCAGTTTGGCCTCCCCCTCTGGAAACACCATATATTTT.

Many counts were recorded for this clonotype. This chain uses TRBV20-1 with TRBJ2-1; 12 nucleotides align to TRBD2. CDR3 length: 14 residues. Germline V CDR1 and CDR2: DFQATT, SNEGSKA (reference sequence). V trimming: 3 bases; J trimming: 5 bases; junction bases outside the gene matches: 2. In DNA form, the CDR3 reads TGCAGTGCTAGGACTAGCGGGAGTCACAATGAGCAGTTCTTC. Protein: CSARTSGSHNEQFF.

The sample holds a few counts of this clonotype. The rearrangement links TRBV5-1 to TRBJ2-1; possible D gene TRBD2, 5 bases. This CDR3 region has 17 residues. Deletions cut 0 bases from V and 2 bases from J, with 15 bases between. CDR1 is SGHRS and CDR2 is YFSETQ in the germline V gene. CDR3 sequence reads: CASSLVSGVKTYNEQFF. The CDR3 DNA reads TGCGCCAGCAGCTTGGTATCCGGGGTCAAAACCTACAATGAGCAGTTCTTC.

V and J are TRBV7-2 and TRBJ2-7; 8 bases map to TRBD1. The CDR3 is 17 amino acids. V trimming: 5 bases; J trimming: 2 bases; junction bases outside the gene matches: 14. Germline V CDR1 and CDR2: SGHTA, FQGNSA. CDR3: CASSVGRTGLLTYEQYF. CDR3 DNA sequence: TGTGCCAGCAGCGTAGGCCGGACAGGGCTCCTCACCTACGAGCAGTACTTC.

In this sample, this clonotype turned up a few times. The rearrangement links TRBV18 to TRBJ2-7; possible D gene TRBD1, 5 bases. CDR1 is KGHSH and CDR2 is LQKENI in the germline V gene. The CDR3 spans 14 residues. Trimming pared 5 bases from V and 0 bases from J, leaving 11 bases between. As DNA, the CDR3 is TGTGCCAGCTCAGTGACAGCGAGCTCCTACGAGCAGTACTTC. Translation: CASSVTASSYEQYF.

J is TRBJ2-1 and V is TRBV7-6; D may correspond to TRBD1 or TRBD2 (5 bases each). Germline loops: CDR1 SGHVS, CDR2 FNYEAQ. Trimming shortened V by 5 bases and J by 5 bases, and 10 bases separated the two germline ends. The CDR3 consists of 13 residues. Written as DNA, the CDR3 is TGTGCCAGCAGCAAGGGACCGAACAATGAGCAGTTCTTC. This gives the protein CASSKGPNNEQFF.

This clonotype occurred many times. The chain is built from TRBV5-1 and TRBJ2-5; 7 nucleotides line up with TRBD1. V shed 2 bases, J shed 5 bases, and the junction held 9 bases outside the gene matches. CDR1 is SGHRS and CDR2 is YFSETQ in the germline V gene. This CDR3 is 15 amino acids long. This CDR3 is CASSFSGGVRETQYF. DNA for the CDR3: TGCGCCAGCAGCTTTTCAGGGGGAGTTCGGGAGACCCAGTACTTC.

The rearrangement links TRBV6-1 to TRBJ2-5; weak D call: TRBD1 (6 bases). CDR1 MNHNS and CDR2 SASEGT come from the germline V gene. The germline V and J ends were trimmed by 0 bases and 5 bases, with 16 bases remaining between them. The CDR3 has 16 residues. CDR3 in amino acids: CASSEAKGVVGETQYF. The CDR3 coding sequence is TGTGCCAGCAGTGAAGCGAAGGGGGTAGTAGGGGAGACCCAGTACTTC.

This clonotype was seen a few times. V gene TRBV25-1 combines with J gene TRBJ2-2; the D gene is possibly TRBD2 (5 bases). V was shortened by 2 bases and J by 7 bases, with 14 bases between the two germline ends. The CDR3 spans 15 residues. Germline V lookup: CDR1 MGHDK, CDR2 SYGVNS. CDR3 protein: CASSEVRAGRGELFF. The DNA of the CDR3 is TGTGCCAGCAGTGAAGTAAGGGCGGGTCGCGGGGAGCTGTTTTTT.

The chain employs TRBV20-1 and TRBJ2-7; a weak D match, TRBD2 (6 bases). In germline, CDR1 is DFQATT, CDR2 SNEGSKA (reference sequence). CDR3 size: 14 residues. With 4 bases removed from V and 6 bases from J, the gap between germline ends came to 19 bases. As DNA, the CDR3 is TGCAGTGCTAAGGGTTTCCTAGCGCAGGGCGAGCAGTACTTC. As protein: CSAKGFLAQGEQYF.

A few counts support this clonotype. The DNA of the CDR3 is TGTGCCAGCTGGGGGAGCTTCTCTTTTGGCTACACCTTC. Encoded protein: CASWGSFSFGYTF. The V gene is TRBV6-1, the J gene TRBJ1-2, with D possibly matching TRBD1 (5 bases). Germline loops: CDR1 MNHNS, CDR2 SASEGT. This CDR3 region has 13 residues. V lost 8 bases and J 7 bases, leaving 17 bases between the germline ends.

The chain uses TRBV15 and TRBJ2-5; D is perhaps TRBD2 (6 bases). V was shortened by 0 bases and J by 3 bases, with 17 bases between the two germline ends. CDR1 is LNHNV, CDR2 YYDKDF, per germline (reference sequence). The CDR3 has 17 residues. The CDR3 sequence: CATSRDLGIAEEETQYF. CDR3 nucleotide sequence: TGTGCCACCAGCAGAGATCTCGGAATAGCGGAGGAAGAGACCCAGTACTTC.

This clonotype was detected ten times or more. V gene TRBV7-8 combines with J gene TRBJ2-1; 10 bases line up with TRBD2. The germline V gene has CDR1 SGHVS and CDR2 FQNEAQ. This CDR3 has 16 amino acids. The J segment lost 0 bases and the V segment lost 5 bases, leaving 4 bases of the junction unmatched. The CDR3 DNA sequence: TGTGCCAGCAGCCGGACTAGCGGAAGCTCCTACAATGAGCAGTTCTTC. Residues: CASSRTSGSSYNEQFF.

The rearrangement links TRBV7-9 to TRBJ2-7, with D unresolved. CDR1 and CDR2 from the germline V gene are SEHNR and FQNEAQ (reference sequence). Trimming took 2 bases from V and 7 from J, leaving 9 bases between them. The CDR3 covers 12 residues. CDR3 sequence: CASSLFREEQYF. The CDR3 bases are TGTGCCAGCAGCTTATTTCGAGAGGAGCAGTACTTC.

CDR3 amino acids: CASSQGGGPEDTQYF. The DNA of the CDR3 is TGCGCCAGCAGCCAAGGTGGGGGACCCGAGGATACGCAGTATTTT. This sequence joins TRBV4-3 and TRBJ2-3, with D perhaps TRBD1 or TRBD2 (5 bases each). V was pared by 1 base and J by 6 bases, with 14 bases between. Germline V gene lookup returns CDR1 LGHNA and CDR2 YSLEER. The CDR3 covers 15 residues.

This clonotype was seen many times. This chain uses TRBV5-1 with TRBJ1-1; a weak D match, TRBD1 (5 bases). V dropped 0 bases and J dropped 5 bases, with 14 bases sitting between them. In germline, CDR1 is SGHRS, CDR2 YFSETQ. CDR3 length: 15 amino acids. CDR3 in amino acids: CASSLVPGVGTEAFF. CDR3 bases: TGCGCCAGCAGCTTGGTTCCGGGGGTTGGGACTGAAGCTTTCTTT.

The chain has TRBV5-5 and TRBJ2-5, with a weak D call TRBD1 (6 bases). Trimming pared 1 base from V and 3 bases from J, leaving 10 bases between. The germline CDR1 and CDR2 sequences are SGHKS and YYEKEE (reference sequence). The CDR3 runs 14 residues. The chain's CDR3 is CASSLFWDKETQYF. CDR3 sequence (DNA): TGTGCCAGCAGCTTGTTTTGGGACAAAGAGACCCAGTACTTC.

The V call is TRBV20-1, the J call TRBJ2-3, with D uncertain. The CDR3 totals 17 residues. The germline V gene has CDR1 DFQATT and CDR2 SNEGSKA (reference sequence). CDR3 amino acids: CCGNRAPKAPYTDTQYF. As DNA, the CDR3 is TGCTGCGGAAACCGGGCCCCGAAAGCGCCGTACACAGATACGCAGTATTTT.